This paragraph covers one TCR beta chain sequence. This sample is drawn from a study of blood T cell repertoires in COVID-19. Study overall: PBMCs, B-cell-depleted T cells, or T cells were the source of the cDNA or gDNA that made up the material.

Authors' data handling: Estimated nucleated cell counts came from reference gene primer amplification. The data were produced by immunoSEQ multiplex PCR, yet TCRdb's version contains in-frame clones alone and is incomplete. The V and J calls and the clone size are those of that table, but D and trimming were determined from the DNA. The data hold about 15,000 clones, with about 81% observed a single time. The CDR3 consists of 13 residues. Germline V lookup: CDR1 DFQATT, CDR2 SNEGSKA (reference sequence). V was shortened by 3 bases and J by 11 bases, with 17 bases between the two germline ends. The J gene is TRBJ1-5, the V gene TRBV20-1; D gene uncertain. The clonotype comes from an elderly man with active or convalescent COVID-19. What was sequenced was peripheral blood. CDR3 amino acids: CSASNRHRTAQHF. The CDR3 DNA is TGCAGTGCTAGTAACAGACACCGAACGGCCCAGCATTTT.